This TCR beta chain was identified in a study of blood T cells in healthy people across ages. Whole-study results and caveats: The donors' CMV status was not determined, possibly confounding changes in expanded clonotypes.

The CDR3 has 14 amino acids. Per the germline V gene, CDR1 is SGHRS and CDR2 is YFSETQ. V was pared by 1 base and J by 2 bases, with 9 bases between. Donors were healthy Caucasian individuals from Russia aged about 6 to 90. A few counts support this clonotype. What it binds is not known. A sample-barcoded 5' primer and a J-beta primer mix were used in a second PCR of roughly 7 to 11 cycles. The template-switch adaptor was a 5' adaptor with 12 random nucleotides. It tagged each cDNA molecule. Per sample, CDR3-containing paired-end reads numbered at least 3 million. MiXCR, run by TCRdb on the 5' RACE reads, gives a single entry per CDR3 protein. Seen here are roughly 650,000 distinct CDR3 sequences, roughly 32% observed once, and the top ten hold just over 15%.

The TCR comes from a woman aged 80 or over in good health. The rearrangement joins TRBV5-1 to TRBJ1-2; maybe TRBD1 (6 bases). Input material: blood. The CDR3 region has the DNA TGCGCCAGCAGCTTGACCAGGGGCAACTATGGCTACACCTTC. Translation: CASSLTRGNYGYTF.